This T cell receptor (beta chain) was found in a study of regulatory T cells in long-lasting Graves disease. Study at large: Antithyroid drug use was under 3 months in newly diagnosed Graves' patients.

With 1 base removed from V and 0 bases from J, the gap between germline ends came to 12 bases. The V gene's germline CDR1 is SGHTA and CDR2 FQGNSA. The CDR3 contains 16 residues. This clonotype was recorded at least ten times. Stated time point: newly diagnosed GD, antithyroid drugs for less than 3 months. Generation of the TCR library employed RNA extracted from PBMCs. Construction of TCR beta libraries relied on iRepertoire HTBI primers and on Arm-PCR targeting CDR3 regions. TCRdb processed the multiplex PCR reads anew with MiXCR; each CDR3 protein has one entry. The sample carries some 490,000 distinct CDR3 sequences, about 12% recorded once. In addition, the sample was reused for a study of T cells in Graves' hyperthyroidism and ophthalmopathy. That paper states: In the first-round RT-PCR of the TCR CDR3, the HTBI primer set was used.

Sequencing used peripheral blood mononuclear cells (PBMCs), obtained at new diagnosis, from a patient treated with antithyroid drugs. This clonotype was obtained from a woman aged 30 to 39 with Graves disease. The V gene is TRBV7-2, the J gene TRBJ2-5; D ambiguous. The CDR3 DNA is TGTGCCAGCAGCTTAGAGGTGGGGAAGTACCAAGAGACCCAGTACTTC. It translates to CASSLEVGKYQETQYF.